The 10 T cell receptor beta chains below were found in one sample sequenced in a study of T cell repertoires in cytomegalovirus infection. TCRdb ran MiXCR on the reads and lists one entry per CDR3 protein. Among hundreds of thousands of distinct CDR3 sequences listed, more than 20% were seen once. The sequenced sample was CD8+ T cells from PBMCs. The receptors originated from a human donor in good health (CMV status not recorded). Some clones in this sample may be carry-over from other donors' samples.

Worth noting for this clonotype: One junction end disagrees with the germline gene, perhaps due to a read error. The chain uses TRBV10-2 and TRBJ1-1, with 9 bases aligning to TRBD1. The germline V gene has CDR1 WSHSY and CDR2 SAAADI. This CDR3 has 13 amino acids. Written as DNA, the CDR3 is TGCACCAGCAGTGGACAGGGGAATACTGAAGCTTTCTTT. Translation gives CTSSGQGNTEAFF.

In its sample, this clonotype was seen many times. The chain employs TRBV6-2 or TRBV6-3 and TRBJ1-1; D is perhaps TRBD1 (5 bases). The length of the CDR3 is 15 residues. V was trimmed by 8 bases and J by 1 base, leaving 17 bases between them. CDR1 and CDR2 from the germline V gene are MNHEY and SVGEGT. CDR3 loop: CASERGDSPNTEAFF. The CDR3, as DNA: TGTGCCAGCGAGCGGGGAGACAGCCCGAACACTGAAGCTTTCTTT.

CDR3 DNA sequence: TGTGCCAGCAGCTTTACGGCAGGGTTGCCCAAAAACATTCAGTACTTC. Protein sequence: CASSFTAGLPKNIQYF. The chain carries TRBV7-9 and TRBJ2-4; a weak D match, TRBD1 (5 bases). The CDR3 spans 16 residues. Germline V gene sequence: CDR1 SEHNR, CDR2 FQNEAQ (reference sequence). V was shortened by 3 bases and J by 2 bases, with 14 bases between the two germline ends.

The chain has TRBV7-3 and TRBJ1-2; 7 bases align to TRBD1. The V and J ends lost 4 bases and 2 bases, in that order; junction bases with no gene match: 4. Germline CDR1 reads SGHTA; CDR2 reads FQGTGA. CDR3 size: 14 residues. The CDR3 bases are TGTGCCAGCAGCTACGGGACAGCAAACTATGGCTACACCTTC. This gives the protein CASSYGTANYGYTF.

This chain joins TRBV5-1 and TRBJ2-1; a weak D match, TRBD2 (5 bases). The V end lost 2 bases, the J end lost 0 bases, and 9 bases lay between the germline ends. Germline CDR1 is SGHRS and CDR2 is YFSETQ. The CDR3 runs 15 residues. The CDR3 DNA follows: TGCGCCAGCAGCTTTTGGACTGGCTCCTACAATGAGCAGTTCTTC. Amino acids: CASSFWTGSYNEQFF.

The chain recombines TRBV29-1 with TRBJ2-2; D ambiguous. V was clipped by 4 bases and J by 4 bases, with 10 bases between them. Germline V gives CDR1 SQVTM, CDR2 ANQGSEA. The CDR3 is 13 residues long. This CDR3 is CSVAHTLTGELFF. CDR3 DNA sequence: TGCAGCGTTGCTCACACCCTCACCGGGGAGCTGTTTTTT.

The chain links TRBV19 to TRBJ1-5; TRBD1 matches at 7 bases. The V and J ends lost 7 bases and 6 bases, in that order; junction bases with no gene match: 6. The CDR3 contains 13 residues. Germline V gene lookup returns CDR1 LNHDA and CDR2 SQIVND (reference sequence). The CDR3 is CASTGAGGQPQHF. CDR3 bases: TGTGCCAGTACCGGGGCAGGGGGTCAGCCCCAGCATTTT.

V is TRBV6-4 and J is TRBJ2-3; a weak D match, TRBD1 (6 bases). V lost 5 bases to trimming and J lost 4 bases, with 19 bases between them. Germline-derived CDR1 and CDR2 are MRHNA and SNTAGT. This CDR3 has 16 amino acids. The CDR3 here is CASSPLPGEIPDTQYF. The CDR3 region has the DNA TGTGCCAGCAGTCCCCTCCCAGGGGAGATTCCAGATACGCAGTATTTT.

The V gene is TRBV29-1, the J gene TRBJ1-2; D is possibly TRBD1 (6 bases). CDR1 and CDR2 from the germline V gene are SQVTM and ANQGSEA. With 2 bases removed from V and 6 bases from J, the gap between germline ends came to 13 bases. The CDR3 consists of 13 residues. CDR3 protein: CSVESAAGDGYTF. CDR3 nucleotides: TGCAGCGTTGAATCCGCGGCAGGGGATGGCTACACCTTC.

This chain connects TRBV29-1 to TRBJ2-1; 8 bases map to TRBD2. The germline V gene encodes CDR1 SQVTM and CDR2 ANQGSEA. The length of the CDR3 is 15 residues. V was pared by 0 bases and J by 8 bases, with 9 bases of the junction left unmatched. In DNA form, the CDR3 reads TGCAGCGTTGAAGATGGTAGCGGGGCAGGTTATGAGCAGTTCTTC. This codes for CSVEDGSGAGYEQFF.